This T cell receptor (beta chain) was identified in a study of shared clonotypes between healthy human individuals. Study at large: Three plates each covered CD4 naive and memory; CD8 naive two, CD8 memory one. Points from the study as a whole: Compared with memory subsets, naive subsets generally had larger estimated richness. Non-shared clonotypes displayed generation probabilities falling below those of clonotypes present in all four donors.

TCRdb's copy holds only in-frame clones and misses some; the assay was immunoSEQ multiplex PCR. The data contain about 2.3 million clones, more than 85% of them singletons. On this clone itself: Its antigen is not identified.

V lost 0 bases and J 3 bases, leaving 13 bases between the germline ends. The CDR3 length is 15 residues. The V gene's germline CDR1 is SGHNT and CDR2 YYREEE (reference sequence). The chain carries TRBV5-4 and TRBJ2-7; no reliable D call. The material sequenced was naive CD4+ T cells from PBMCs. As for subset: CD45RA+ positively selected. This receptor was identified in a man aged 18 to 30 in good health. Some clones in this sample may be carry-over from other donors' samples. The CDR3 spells CASSLEGQILYEQYF. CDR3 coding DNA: TGTGCCAGCAGCTTGGAAGGCCAAATCCTCTACGAGCAGTACTTC.